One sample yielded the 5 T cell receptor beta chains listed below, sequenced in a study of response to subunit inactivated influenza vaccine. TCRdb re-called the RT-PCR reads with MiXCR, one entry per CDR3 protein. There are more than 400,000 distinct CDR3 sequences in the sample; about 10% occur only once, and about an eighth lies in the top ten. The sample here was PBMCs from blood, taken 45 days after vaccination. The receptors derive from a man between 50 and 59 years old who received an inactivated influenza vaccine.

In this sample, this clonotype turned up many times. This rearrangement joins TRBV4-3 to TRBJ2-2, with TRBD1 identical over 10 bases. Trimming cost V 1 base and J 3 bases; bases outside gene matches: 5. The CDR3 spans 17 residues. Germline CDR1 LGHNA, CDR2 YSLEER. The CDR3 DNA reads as TGCGCCAGCAGCCAAGGAAGGGGACAGGGGTACACCGGGGAGCTGTTTTTT. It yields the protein CASSQGRGQGYTGELFF.

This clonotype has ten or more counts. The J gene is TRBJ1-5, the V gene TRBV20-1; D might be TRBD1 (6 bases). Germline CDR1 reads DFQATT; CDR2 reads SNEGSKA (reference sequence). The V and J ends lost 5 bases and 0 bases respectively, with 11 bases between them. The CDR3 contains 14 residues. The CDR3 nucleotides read TGCAGTGCTCGACAGGCTTATAGCAATCAGCCCCAGCATTTT. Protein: CSARQAYSNQPQHF.

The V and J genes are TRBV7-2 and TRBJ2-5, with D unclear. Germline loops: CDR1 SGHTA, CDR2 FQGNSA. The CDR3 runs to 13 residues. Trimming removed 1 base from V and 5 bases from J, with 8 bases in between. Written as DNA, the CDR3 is TGTGCCAGCAGCTTAGTCATCTCTGAGACCCAGTACTTC. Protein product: CASSLVISETQYF.

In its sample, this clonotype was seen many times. The DNA for the CDR3 is TGTGCCAGCAGCCCTGATACACGCTCCTACAATGAGCAGTTCTTC. Its protein product is CASSPDTRSYNEQFF. The chain joins TRBV7-8 to TRBJ2-1; D is unresolved. The CDR3 totals 15 residues. Trimming stripped 5 bases from V and 0 bases from J, with 11 bases between. Germline V CDR1 and CDR2: SGHVS, FQNEAQ. Full variable domain (missing parts from reference TRBV7-8 and TRBJ2-1): GAGVSQSPRYKVAKRGQDVALRCDPISGHVSLFWYQQALGQGPEFLTYFQNEAQLDKSGLPSDRFFAERPEGSVSTLKIQRTQQEDSAVYLCASSPDTRSYNEQFFGPGTRLTVL.

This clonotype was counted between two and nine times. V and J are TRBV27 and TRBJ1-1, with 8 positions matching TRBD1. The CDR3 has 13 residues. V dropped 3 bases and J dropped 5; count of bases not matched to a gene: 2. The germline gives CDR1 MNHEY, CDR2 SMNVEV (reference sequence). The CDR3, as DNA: TGTGCCAGCAGTTTCAGGGGGCGAACTGAAGCTTTCTTT. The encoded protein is CASSFRGRTEAFF.